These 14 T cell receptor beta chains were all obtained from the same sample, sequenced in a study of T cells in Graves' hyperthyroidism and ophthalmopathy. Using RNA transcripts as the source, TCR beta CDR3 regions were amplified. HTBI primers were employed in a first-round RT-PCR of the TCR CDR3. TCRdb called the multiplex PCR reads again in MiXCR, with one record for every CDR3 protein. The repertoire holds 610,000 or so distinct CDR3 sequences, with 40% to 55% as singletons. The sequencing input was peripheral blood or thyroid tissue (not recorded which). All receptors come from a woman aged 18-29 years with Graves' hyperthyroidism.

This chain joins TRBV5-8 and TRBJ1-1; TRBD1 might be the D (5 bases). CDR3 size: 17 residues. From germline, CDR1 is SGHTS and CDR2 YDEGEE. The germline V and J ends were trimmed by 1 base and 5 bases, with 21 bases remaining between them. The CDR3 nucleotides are TGTGCCAGCAGCTTGCAGGGTGGCAGAACTTACTCGACTGAAGCTTTCTTT. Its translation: CASSLQGGRTYSTEAFF. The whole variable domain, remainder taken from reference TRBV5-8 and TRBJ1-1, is EAGVTQSPTHLIKTRGQQATLRCSPISGHTSVYWYQQALGLGLQFLLWYDEGEERNRGNFPPRFSGRQFPNYSSELNVNALELEDSALYLCASSLQGGRTYSTEAFFGQGTRLTVV.

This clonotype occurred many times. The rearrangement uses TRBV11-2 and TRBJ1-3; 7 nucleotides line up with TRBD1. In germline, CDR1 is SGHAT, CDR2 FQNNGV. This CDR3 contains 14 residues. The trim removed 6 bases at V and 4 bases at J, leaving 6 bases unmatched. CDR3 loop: CASRAGGRGNTIYF. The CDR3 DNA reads TGTGCCAGCAGAGCAGGGGGGCGAGGAAACACCATATATTTT.

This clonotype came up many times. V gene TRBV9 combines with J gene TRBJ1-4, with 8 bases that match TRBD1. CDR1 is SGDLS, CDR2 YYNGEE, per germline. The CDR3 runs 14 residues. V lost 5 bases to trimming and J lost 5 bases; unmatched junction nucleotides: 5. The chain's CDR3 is CASSGQGRNEKLFF. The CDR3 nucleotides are TGTGCCAGCAGTGGACAGGGTAGGAATGAAAAACTGTTTTTT.

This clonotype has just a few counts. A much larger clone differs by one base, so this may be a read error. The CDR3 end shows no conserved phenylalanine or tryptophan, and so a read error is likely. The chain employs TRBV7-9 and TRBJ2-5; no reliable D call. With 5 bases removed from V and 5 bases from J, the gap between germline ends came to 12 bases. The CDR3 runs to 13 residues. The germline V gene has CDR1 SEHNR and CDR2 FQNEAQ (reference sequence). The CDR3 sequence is CASSPCTEETQYL. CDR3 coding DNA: TGTGCCAGCAGCCCATGTACGGAGGAGACCCAGTACCTC.

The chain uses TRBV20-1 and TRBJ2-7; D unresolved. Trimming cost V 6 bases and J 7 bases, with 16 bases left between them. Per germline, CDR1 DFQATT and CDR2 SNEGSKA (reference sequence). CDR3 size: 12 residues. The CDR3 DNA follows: TGCAGTGCCCCACTTCCGACCGGGGAGCAGTACTTC. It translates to CSAPLPTGEQYF.

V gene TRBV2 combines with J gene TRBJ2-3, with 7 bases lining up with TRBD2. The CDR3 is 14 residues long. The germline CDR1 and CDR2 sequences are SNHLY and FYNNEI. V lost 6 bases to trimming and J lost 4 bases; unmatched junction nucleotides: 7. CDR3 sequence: CASREGRASDTQYF. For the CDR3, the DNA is TGTGCCAGCAGGGAGGGGAGGGCGTCAGATACGCAGTATTTT. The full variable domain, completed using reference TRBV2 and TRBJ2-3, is EPEVTQTPSHQVTQMGQEVILRCVPISNHLYFYWYRQILGQKVEFLVSFYNNEISEKSEIFDDQFSVERPDGSNFTLKIRSTKLEDSAMYFCASREGRASDTQYFGPGTRLTVL.

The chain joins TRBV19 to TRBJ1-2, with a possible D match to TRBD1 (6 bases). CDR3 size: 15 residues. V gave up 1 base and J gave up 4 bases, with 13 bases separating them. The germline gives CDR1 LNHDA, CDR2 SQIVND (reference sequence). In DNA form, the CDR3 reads TGTGCCAGTAGTATAGTAACCGGGACAAGCTATGGCTACACCTTC. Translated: CASSIVTGTSYGYTF.

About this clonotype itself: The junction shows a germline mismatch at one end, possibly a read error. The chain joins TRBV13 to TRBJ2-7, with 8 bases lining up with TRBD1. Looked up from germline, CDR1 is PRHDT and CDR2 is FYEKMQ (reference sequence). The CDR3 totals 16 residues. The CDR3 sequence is CASSLETGGNTGELYF. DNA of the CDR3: TGTGCCAGCAGCTTAGAAACAGGGGGGAACACCGGGGAGCTGTACTTC.

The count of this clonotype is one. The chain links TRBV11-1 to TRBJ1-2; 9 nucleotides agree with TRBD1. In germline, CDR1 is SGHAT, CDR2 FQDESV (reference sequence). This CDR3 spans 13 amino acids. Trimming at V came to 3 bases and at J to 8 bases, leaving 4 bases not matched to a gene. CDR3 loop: CASSFRDRAGYTF. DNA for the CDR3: TGTGCCAGCAGCTTCCGGGACAGGGCCGGCTACACCTTC.

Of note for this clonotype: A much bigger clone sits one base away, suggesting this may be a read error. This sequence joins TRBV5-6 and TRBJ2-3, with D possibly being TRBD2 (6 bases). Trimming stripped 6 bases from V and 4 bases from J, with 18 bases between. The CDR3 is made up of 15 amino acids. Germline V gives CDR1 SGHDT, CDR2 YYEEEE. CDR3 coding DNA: TGTGCCAGCAACTCCGGGACTTGGAAATCAGATACGCAGTATTTT. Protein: CASNSGTWKSDTQYF.

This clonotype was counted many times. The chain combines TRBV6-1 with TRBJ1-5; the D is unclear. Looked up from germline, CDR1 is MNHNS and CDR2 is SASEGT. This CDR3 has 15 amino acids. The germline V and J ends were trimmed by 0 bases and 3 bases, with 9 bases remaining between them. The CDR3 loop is CASSEASRFNQPQHF. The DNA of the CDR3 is TGTGCCAGCAGTGAAGCAAGTCGTTTCAATCAGCCCCAGCATTTT.

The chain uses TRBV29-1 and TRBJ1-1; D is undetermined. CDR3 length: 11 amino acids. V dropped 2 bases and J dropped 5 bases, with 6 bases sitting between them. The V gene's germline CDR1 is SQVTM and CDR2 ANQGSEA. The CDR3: CSVEPGTEAFF. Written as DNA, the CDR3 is TGCAGCGTTGAACCCGGGACTGAAGCTTTCTTT.

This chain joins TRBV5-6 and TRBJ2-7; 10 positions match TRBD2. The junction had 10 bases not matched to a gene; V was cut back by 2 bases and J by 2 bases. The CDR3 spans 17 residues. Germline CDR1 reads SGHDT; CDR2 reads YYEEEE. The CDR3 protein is CASSFVGGLAGAYEQYF. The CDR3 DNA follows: TGTGCCAGCAGCTTTGTTGGGGGGCTAGCGGGGGCCTACGAGCAGTACTTC. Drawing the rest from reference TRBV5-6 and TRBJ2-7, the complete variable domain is DAGVTQSPTHLIKTRGQQVTLRCSPKSGHDTVSWYQQALGQGPQFIFQYYEEEERQRGNFPDRFSGHQFPNYSSELNVNALLLGDSALYLCASSFVGGLAGAYEQYFGPGTRLTVT.

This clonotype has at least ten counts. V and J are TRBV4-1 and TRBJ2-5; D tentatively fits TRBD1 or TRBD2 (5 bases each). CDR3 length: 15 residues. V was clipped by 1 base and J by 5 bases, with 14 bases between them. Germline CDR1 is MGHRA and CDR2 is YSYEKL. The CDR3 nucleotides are TGCGCCAGCAGCCAAGTCGGGGACCGAGGGGAGACCCAGTACTTC. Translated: CASSQVGDRGETQYF.